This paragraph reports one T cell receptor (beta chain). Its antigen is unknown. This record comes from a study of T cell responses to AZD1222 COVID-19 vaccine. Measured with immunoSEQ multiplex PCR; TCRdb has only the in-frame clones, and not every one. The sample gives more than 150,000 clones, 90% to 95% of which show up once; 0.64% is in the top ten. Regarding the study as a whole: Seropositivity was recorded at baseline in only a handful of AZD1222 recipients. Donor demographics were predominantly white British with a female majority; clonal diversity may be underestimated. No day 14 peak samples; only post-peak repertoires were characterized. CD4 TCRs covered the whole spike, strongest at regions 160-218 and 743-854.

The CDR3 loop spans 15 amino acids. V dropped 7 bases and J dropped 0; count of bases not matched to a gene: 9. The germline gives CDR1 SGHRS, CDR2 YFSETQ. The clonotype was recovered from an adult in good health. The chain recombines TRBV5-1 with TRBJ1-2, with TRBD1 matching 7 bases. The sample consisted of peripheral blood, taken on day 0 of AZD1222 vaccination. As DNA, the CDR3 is TGCGCCAGCGGGGACAGATCGTTTACTAACTATGGCTACACCTTC. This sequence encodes CASGDRSFTNYGYTF.